This T cell receptor (beta chain) was sequenced in a study of prognosis after radiotherapy for stage I lung cancer (dated by TCRdb to the early 2020s). For the study in its entirety: Between early 2018 and January 2019, under 20 patients with stage I NSCLC were enrolled in Nanjing, China. This study profiled peripheral blood TCR beta repertoires from stage I NSCLC patients before and after stereotactic body radiotherapy and linked the repertoires to distant failure. In every patient, SBRT was given without any concurrent therapy. Squamous cell carcinoma histology was identified in roughly 7 patients, and adenocarcinoma histology was identified in twelve patients. SBRT was given in 3 to 5 fractions with a biologically effective dose of at least 100 Gy, using image-guided IMRT or VMAT. The study sequenced about 38 blood samples from about 20 patients, one before and one after SBRT per patient. Every patient was regarded as medically inoperable, because of comorbidities in some 13 cases and refusal of surgery in several cases. Patients with newly diagnosed primary stage I lung tumors numbered approximately 14, with about 5 others having oligometastatic NSCLC after surgical resection of the primary tumor. After SBRT, distant metastases developed in about 20% of the 19 patients at a median of 7 months, while the remaining 15 patients had no significant progression. The cohort included approximately 13 men and roughly 6 women, with a median age of approximately 75 years and a range of about 53 to 90 years.

Trimming takes 7 bases from V and 0 bases from J, and the germline ends sit 9 bases apart. From the germline V gene, CDR1 is SNHLY and CDR2 is FYNNEI. From the cysteine through the phenylalanine, the CDR3 covers 13 amino acids. The retained sequence is limited to the CDR3, 39 bases, with the frame set at the first base. A history of other malignancies or of prior chemotherapy or radiotherapy was absent in all patients, and node-negative disease was shown on CT and PET/CT in all patients. At each of the two time points, roughly 6 milliliters of peripheral venous blood were collected into EDTA tubes. Ficoll-Paque Plus density-gradient centrifugation was used to isolate PBMCs. Right after collection, samples were kept at -80 degrees C until analysis. Two rounds of multiplex PCR were used to amplify the TCR beta CDR3 region from genomic DNA. The first PCR round used primers specific to each TRBV and TRBJ gene, and the primer sequences were filed in Chinese patent CN105087789A. Universal primers were used in the second PCR round. The Roche High Pure PCR Template Preparation Kit was used to extract genomic DNA from the frozen PBMCs. The libraries underwent paired-end sequencing with 151 bp reads on an Illumina HiSeq 3000. The paper's data handling went like this. CutAdapt was used to discard raw reads that did not contain the multiplex PCR primer sequences. Using PEAR, the high-quality paired reads were merged into contigs. TRB V, D and J gene segments were assigned to each contig with MiXCR by alignment to reference sequences. To remove sequencing errors, CDR3 sequences were clustered according to base quality and sequence similarity. Diversity was measured as Shannon entropy normalized by the natural log of productive TCR sequence number. To get clonality, Shannon entropy was divided by the natural log of the number of unique clonotypes, and that result was subtracted from one. Progression-free survival cut-offs for repertoire metrics were chosen using the Youden index of ROC curves, with analyses run in R 3.5.3. The public reads were run again by TCRdb, first through fastp at Q25 and then through MiXCR, and only productive beta chains were kept. Duplicate CDR3 protein sequences are folded into a single record with the most common DNA and genes. It is TCRdb's table, rather than the study itself, that gives the V and J calls and clone size. Within this sample are roughly 32,000 distinct CDR3 sequences, with 35% to 45% of them counted one time only. The top ten hold less than 20% of the sample.

Paper-wide results and their limitations: TRBV and TRBJ usage frequencies reportedly varied with metastasis status, involving two V genes at baseline and 9 or 10 V and two J genes after SBRT. Post-SBRT Shannon entropy and its change from baseline were lower in patients who developed distant metastases; baseline Shannon entropy was not associated with metastases. Whether the expanded TCR clones were tumor-specific was not determined. None of the reported P values were adjusted for multiple comparisons. The small cohort and short follow-up limited the study, so independent validation of the findings is needed. A decrease in unique TCR clone counts was observed after SBRT (median 10,088 before versus about 7,200 after; Wilcoxon paired P=0.011).

This clonotype was detected ten times or more. The specificity of this receptor is unknown. One base away there is no much larger clone; base qualities are not given. The chain links TRBV2 with TRBJ1-1; confidence is insufficient to name the D gene. The material sequenced was PBMCs, taken before or after stereotactic body radiation therapy (not recorded which). The clonotype was recovered from a donor older than 45 with non-small cell lung cancer. The DNA reads as follows: TGTGCCAGCAAACCATACGTGAACACTGAAGCTTTCTTT. This translates into CASKPYVNTEAFF.